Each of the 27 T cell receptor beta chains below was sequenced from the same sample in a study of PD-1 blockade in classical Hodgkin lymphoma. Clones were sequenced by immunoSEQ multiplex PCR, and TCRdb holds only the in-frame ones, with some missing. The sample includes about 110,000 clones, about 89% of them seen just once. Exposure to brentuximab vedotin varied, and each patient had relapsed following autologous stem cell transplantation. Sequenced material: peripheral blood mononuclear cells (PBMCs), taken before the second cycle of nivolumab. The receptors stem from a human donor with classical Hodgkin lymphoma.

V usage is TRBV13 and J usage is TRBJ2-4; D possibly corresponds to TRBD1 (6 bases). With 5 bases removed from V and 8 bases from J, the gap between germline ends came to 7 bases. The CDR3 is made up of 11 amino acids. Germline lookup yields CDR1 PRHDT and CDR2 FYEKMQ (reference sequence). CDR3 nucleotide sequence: TGTGCCAGCAGCCCAGGGGACATTCAGTACTTC. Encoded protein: CASSPGDIQYF.

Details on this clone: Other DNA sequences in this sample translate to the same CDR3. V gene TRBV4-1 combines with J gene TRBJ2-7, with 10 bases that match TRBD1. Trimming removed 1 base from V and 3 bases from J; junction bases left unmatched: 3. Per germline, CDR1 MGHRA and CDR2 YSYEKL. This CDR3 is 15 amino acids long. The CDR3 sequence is CASSQGDRGGYEQYF. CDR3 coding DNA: TGCGCCAGCAGCCAAGGGGACAGGGGAGGCTACGAGCAGTACTTC.

CDR3: CASSRASGWYNEQFF. As DNA, the CDR3 is TGTGCCAGTAGTAGAGCTAGCGGGTGGTACAATGAGCAGTTCTTC. This chain links TRBV19 with TRBJ2-1, with 8 bases fitting TRBD2. V shed 4 bases, J shed 4 bases, and the junction held 6 bases outside the gene matches. CDR1 and CDR2 from the germline V gene are LNHDA and SQIVND (reference sequence). There are 15 residues in the CDR3.

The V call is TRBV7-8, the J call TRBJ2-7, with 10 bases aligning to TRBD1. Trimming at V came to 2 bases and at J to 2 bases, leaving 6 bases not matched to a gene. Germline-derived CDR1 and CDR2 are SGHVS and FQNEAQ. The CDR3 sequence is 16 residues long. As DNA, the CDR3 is TGTGCCAGCAGCTTAATAGGCGGACAGGGGGCCTACGAGCAGTACTTC. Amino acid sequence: CASSLIGGQGAYEQYF.

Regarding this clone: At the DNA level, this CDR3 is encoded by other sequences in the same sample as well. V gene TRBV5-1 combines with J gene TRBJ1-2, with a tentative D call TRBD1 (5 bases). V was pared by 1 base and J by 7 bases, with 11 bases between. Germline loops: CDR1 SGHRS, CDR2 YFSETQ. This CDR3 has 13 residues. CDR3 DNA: TGCGCCAGCAGCTTGTATTTCGGGGGTGGCTACACCTTC. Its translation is CASSLYFGGGYTF.

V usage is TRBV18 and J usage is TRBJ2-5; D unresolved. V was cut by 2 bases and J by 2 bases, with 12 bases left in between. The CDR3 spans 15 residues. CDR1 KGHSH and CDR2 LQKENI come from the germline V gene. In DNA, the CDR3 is TGTGCCAGCTCACCAGGGGATTCGAGGCAAGAGACCCAGTACTTC. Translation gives CASSPGDSRQETQYF.

The CDR3 DNA follows: TGTGCCAGCAGCTTAGGTGGGGGCGCTAGCGGGATGGCGCAGTACTTC. This codes for CASSLGGGASGMAQYF. The J gene is TRBJ2-7, the V gene TRBV7-2; 9 bases map to TRBD2. The CDR3 is made up of 16 amino acids. Germline V gene lookup returns CDR1 SGHTA and CDR2 FQGNSA. J gave up 9 bases and V 1 base, and 13 bases lay outside the gene matches.

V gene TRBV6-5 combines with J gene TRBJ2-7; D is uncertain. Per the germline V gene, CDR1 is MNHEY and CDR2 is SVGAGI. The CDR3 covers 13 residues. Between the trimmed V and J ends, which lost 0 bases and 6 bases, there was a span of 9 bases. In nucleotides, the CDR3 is TGTGCCAGCAGTTACTCGCAATCGTCCGAGCAGTACTTC. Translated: CASSYSQSSEQYF.

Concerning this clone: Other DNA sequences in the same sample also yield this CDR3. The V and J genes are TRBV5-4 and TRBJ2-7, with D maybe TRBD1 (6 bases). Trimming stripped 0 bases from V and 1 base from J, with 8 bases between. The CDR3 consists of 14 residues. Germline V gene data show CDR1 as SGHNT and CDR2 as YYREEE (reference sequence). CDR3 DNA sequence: TGTGCCAGCAGCTTGGGTCAGGGGTCCTACGAGCAGTACTTC. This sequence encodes CASSLGQGSYEQYF.

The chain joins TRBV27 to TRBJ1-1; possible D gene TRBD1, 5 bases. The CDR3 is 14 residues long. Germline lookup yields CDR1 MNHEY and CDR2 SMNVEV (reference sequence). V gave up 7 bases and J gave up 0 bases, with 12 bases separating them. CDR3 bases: TGTGCCAGCATGCGGGGGGGGTTGAACACTGAAGCTTTCTTT. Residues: CASMRGGLNTEAFF.

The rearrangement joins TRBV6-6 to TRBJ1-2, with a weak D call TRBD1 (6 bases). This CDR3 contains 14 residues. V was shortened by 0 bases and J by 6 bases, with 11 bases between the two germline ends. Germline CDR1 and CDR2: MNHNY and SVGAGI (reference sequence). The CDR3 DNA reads TGTGCCAGCAGTTACTCGACAGGACGGGATGGCTACACCTTC. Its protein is CASSYSTGRDGYTF.

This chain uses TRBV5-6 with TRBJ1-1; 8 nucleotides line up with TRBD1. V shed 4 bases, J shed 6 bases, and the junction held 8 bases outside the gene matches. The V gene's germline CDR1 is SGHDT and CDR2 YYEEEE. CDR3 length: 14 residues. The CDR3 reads CASSRGQVNAEAFF. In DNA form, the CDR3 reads TGTGCCAGCAGCCGGGGACAGGTAAACGCTGAAGCTTTCTTT.

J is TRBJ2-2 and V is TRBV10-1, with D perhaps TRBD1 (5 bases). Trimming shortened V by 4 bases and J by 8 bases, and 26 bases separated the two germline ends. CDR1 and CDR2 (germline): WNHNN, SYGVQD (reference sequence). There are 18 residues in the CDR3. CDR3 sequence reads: CASSGPRGASGSSGELFF. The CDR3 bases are TGCGCCAGCAGTGGGCCCCGTGGGGCTAGTGGGTCTTCTGGGGAGCTGTTTTTT.

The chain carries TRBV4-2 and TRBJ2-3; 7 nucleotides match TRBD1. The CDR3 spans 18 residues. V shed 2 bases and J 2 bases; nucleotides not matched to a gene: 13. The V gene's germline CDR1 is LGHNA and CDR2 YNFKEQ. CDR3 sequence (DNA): TGTGCCAGCAGCCAACCGACCGGACAGGCCCAGCTCACAGATACGCAGTATTTT. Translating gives CASSQPTGQAQLTDTQYF.

The CDR3 DNA follows: TGTGCCAGCAGCTATTATGGTGAAAAACTGTTTTTT. Residues: CASSYYGEKLFF. The V and J genes are TRBV7-9 and TRBJ1-4; no firm D call. Trimming stripped 4 bases from V and 7 bases from J, with 7 bases between. The CDR3 spans 12 residues. Germline V CDR1 and CDR2: SEHNR, FQNEAQ (reference sequence).

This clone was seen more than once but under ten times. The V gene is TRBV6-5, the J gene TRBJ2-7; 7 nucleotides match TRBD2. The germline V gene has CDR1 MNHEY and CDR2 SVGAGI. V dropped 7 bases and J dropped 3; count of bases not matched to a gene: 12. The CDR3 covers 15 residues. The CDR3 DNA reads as TGTGCCAGCAAGGTTTCGGCTAGCGGCCTCTACGAGCAGTACTTC. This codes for CASKVSASGLYEQYF.

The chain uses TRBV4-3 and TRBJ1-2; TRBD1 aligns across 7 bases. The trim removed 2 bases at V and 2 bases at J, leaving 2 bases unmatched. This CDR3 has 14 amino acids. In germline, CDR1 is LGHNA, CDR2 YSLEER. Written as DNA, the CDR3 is TGCGCCAGCAGCCAACAGACAGGGAACTATGGCTACACCTTC. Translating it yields CASSQQTGNYGYTF.

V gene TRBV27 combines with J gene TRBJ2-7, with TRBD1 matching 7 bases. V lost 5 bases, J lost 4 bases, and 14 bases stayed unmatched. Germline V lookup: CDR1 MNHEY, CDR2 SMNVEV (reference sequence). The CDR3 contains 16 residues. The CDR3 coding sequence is TGTGCCAGCAGTCTAGACCCCGACAGGGTACATTACGAGCAGTACTTC. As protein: CASSLDPDRVHYEQYF.

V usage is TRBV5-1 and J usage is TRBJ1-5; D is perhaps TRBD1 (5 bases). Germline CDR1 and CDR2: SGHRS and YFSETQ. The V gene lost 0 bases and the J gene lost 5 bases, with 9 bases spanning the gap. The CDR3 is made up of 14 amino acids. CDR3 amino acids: CASSLVGGDQPQHF. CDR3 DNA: TGCGCCAGCAGCTTGGTTGGGGGAGATCAGCCCCAGCATTTT.

The CDR3, as DNA: TGTGCCAGTAGTTCACCCGGGACCGGCTCCTACGAGCAGTACTTC. This sequence encodes CASSSPGTGSYEQYF. The V call is TRBV19, the J call TRBJ2-7, with D perhaps TRBD1 or TRBD2 (5 bases each). With 5 bases removed from V and 0 bases from J, the gap between germline ends came to 14 bases. The CDR3 runs 15 residues. Germline loops: CDR1 LNHDA, CDR2 SQIVND (reference sequence).

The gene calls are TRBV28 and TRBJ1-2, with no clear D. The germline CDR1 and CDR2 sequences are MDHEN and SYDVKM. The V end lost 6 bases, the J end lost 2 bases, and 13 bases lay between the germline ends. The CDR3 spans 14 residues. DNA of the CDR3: TGTGCCAGCAGCTTACCCAGCGTGAACTATGGCTACACCTTC. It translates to CASSLPSVNYGYTF.

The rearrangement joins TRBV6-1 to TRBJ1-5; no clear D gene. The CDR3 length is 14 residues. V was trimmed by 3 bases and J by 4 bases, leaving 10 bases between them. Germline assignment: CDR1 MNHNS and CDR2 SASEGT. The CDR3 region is CASSDWTGNQPQHF. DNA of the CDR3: TGTGCCAGCAGTGATTGGACGGGGAATCAGCCCCAGCATTTT.

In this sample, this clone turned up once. This chain's CDR3 is CAWTLPDYPLETQYF. DNA of the CDR3: TGTGCCTGGACCTTGCCCGACTACCCCCTAGAGACCCAGTACTTC. J is TRBJ2-5 and V is TRBV30; the D gene is possibly TRBD2 (5 bases). Germline V gives CDR1 GTSNPN, CDR2 SVGIG (reference sequence). V gave up 4 bases and J gave up 4 bases, with 19 bases separating them. This CDR3 has 15 amino acids.

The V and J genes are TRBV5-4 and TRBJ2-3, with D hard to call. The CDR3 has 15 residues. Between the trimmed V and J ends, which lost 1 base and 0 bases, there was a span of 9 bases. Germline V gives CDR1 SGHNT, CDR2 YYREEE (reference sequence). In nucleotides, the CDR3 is TGTGCCAGCAGCTTGCCAGGTCCTAGCACAGATACGCAGTATTTT. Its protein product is CASSLPGPSTDTQYF. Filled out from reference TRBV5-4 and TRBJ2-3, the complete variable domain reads ETGVTQSPTHLIKTRGQQVTLRCSSQSGHNTVSWYQQALGQGPQFIFQYYREEENGRGNFPPRFSGLQFPNYSSELNVNALELDDSALYLCASSLPGPSTDTQYFGPGTRLTVL.

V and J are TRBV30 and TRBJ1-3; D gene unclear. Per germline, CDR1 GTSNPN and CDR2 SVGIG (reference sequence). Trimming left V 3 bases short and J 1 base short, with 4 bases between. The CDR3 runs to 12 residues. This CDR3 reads CAWRHSGNTIYF. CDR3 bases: TGTGCCTGGAGGCATTCTGGAAACACCATATATTTT.

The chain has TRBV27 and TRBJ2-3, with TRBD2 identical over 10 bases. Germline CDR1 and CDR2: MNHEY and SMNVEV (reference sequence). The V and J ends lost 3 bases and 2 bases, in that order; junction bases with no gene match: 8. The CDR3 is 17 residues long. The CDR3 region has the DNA TGTGCCAGCAGTTTCTCCCGCCTAGCGGGAGCCACAGATACGCAGTATTTT. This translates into CASSFSRLAGATDTQYF.

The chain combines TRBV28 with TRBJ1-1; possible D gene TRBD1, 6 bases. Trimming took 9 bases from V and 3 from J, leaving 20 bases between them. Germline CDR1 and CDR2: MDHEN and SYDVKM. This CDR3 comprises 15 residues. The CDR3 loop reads CARAGSRGGYTEAFF. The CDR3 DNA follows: TGTGCCAGAGCGGGATCGAGGGGGGGGTACACTGAAGCTTTCTTT.